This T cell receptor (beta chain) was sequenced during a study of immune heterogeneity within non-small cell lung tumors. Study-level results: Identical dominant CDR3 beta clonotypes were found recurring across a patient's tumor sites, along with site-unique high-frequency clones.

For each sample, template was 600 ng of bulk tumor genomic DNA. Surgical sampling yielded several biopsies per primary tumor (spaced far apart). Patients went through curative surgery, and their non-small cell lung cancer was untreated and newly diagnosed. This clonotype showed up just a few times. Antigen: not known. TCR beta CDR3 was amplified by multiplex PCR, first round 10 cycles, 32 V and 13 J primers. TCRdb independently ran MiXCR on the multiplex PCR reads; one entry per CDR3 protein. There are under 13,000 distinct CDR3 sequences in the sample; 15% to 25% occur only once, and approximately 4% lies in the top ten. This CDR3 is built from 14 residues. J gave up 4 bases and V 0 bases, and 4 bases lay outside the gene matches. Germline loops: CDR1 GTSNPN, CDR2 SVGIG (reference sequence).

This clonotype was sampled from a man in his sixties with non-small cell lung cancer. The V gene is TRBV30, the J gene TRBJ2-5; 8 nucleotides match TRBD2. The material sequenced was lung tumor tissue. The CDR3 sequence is CAWSVIAGGETQYF. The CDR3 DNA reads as TGTGCCTGGAGTGTAATTGCGGGGGGAGAGACCCAGTACTTC.